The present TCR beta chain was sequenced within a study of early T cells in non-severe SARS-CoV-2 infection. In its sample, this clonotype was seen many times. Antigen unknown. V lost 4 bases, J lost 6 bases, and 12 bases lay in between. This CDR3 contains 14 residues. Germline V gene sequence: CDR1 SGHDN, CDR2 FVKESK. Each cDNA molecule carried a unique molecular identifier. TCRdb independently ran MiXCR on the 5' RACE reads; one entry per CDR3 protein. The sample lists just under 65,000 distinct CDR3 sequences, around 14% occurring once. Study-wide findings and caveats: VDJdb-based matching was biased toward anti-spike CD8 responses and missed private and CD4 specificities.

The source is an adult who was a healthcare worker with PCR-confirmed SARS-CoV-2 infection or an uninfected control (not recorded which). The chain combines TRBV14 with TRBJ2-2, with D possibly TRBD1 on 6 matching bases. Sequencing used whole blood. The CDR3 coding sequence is TGTGCCAGCAGCCCTTACAGGGATTCCGGGGAGCTGTTTTTT. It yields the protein CASSPYRDSGELFF. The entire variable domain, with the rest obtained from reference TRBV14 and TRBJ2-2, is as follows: EAGVTQFPSHSVIEKGQTVTLRCDPISGHDNLYWYRRVMGKEIKFLLHFVKESKQDESGMPNNRFLAERTGGTYSTLKVQPAELEDSGVYFCASSPYRDSGELFFGEGSRLTVL.